This record concerns one TCR beta chain sequence. The data originate from a study of blood T cell repertoires in COVID-19. Original data processing: Reference gene primer amplification gave nucleated cell count estimates. Using immunoSEQ multiplex PCR, the repertoire was profiled, and TCRdb retains in-frame clones only, with some absent. V and J calls and clone size are those listed in that table; D and trimming were worked out from the DNA. Of 250,000 or so clones listed, approximately 80% are singletons. Participants' own reports of clinical history determined their cohort assignment. This CDR3 is 15 amino acids long. V was shortened by 5 bases and J by 0 bases, with 10 bases between the two germline ends. CDR1 is SEHNR, CDR2 FQNEAQ, per germline (reference sequence).

This receptor was taken from a man aged 60 to 69 who had recovered from COVID-19. The V call is TRBV7-9, the J call TRBJ2-2; possibly TRBD1 for D (6 bases). Sequences were obtained from PBMCs or T cells enriched from blood (not recorded which). CDR3: CASSIDRTNTGELFF. Written as DNA, the CDR3 is TGTGCCAGCAGCATTGACAGGACGAACACCGGGGAGCTGTTTTTT.